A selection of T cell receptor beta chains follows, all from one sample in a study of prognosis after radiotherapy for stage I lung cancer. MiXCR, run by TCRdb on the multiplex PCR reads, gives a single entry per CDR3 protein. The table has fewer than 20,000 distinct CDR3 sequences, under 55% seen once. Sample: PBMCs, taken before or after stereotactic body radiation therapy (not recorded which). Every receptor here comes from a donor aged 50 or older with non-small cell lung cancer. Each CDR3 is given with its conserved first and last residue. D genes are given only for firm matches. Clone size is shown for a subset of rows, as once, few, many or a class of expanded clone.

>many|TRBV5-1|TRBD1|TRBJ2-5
TGCGCCAGCAGCTTGGCCGGGACAGAAAAAGAGACCCAGTACTTC
CASSLAGTEKETQYF
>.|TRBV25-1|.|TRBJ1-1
TGTGCCAGCACAAGGAACACTGAAGCTTTCTTT
CASTRNTEAFF
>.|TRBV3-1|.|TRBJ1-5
TGTGCCAGCAGCCAAGCGAATTATCCCCAGCATTTT
CASSQANYPQHF
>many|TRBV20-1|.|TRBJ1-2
TGCAGTGCTAGAGGCGGGGGGTTGCATGGCTACACCTTC
CSARGGGLHGYTF
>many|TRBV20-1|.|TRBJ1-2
TGCAGTGCTCCAGCTTCGGGGGCCTCCTATGGCTACACCTTC
CSAPASGASYGYTF
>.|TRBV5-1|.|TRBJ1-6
TGCGCCAGCAGCTTAGTGACAGTGTCACCCCTCCACTTT
CASSLVTVSPLHF
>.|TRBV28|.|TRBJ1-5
TGTGCCAGCAGTTTATCCCCCCCGGACAGACGCAATCAGCCCCAGCATTTT
CASSLSPPDRRNQPQHF
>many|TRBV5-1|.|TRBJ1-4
TGCGCCAGCAGCTTGGGGCAGCTTGCAACTAATGAAAAACTGTTTTTT
CASSLGQLATNEKLFF
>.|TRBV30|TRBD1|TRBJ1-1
TGTGCCTGGAGTGGTCAGGGGGACACTGAAGCTTTCTTT
CAWSGQGDTEAFF
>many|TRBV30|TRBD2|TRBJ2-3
TGTGCCTGGAAAACCGGGACGCGGGGGTCTTCAGATACGCAGTATTTT
CAWKTGTRGSSDTQYF
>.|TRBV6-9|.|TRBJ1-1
TGTGCCAGCAGTTACGGCGGGGTGGAAGCTTTCTTT
CASSYGGVEAFF
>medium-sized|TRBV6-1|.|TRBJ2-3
TGTGCCAGCCGACGATCTTACGGCACAGATACGCAGTATTTT
CASRRSYGTDTQYF
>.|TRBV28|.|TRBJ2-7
TGTGCCAGCAGTTCGGCCCCCTTATACTACGAGCAGTACTTC
CASSSAPLYYEQYF
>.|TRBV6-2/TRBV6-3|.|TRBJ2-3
TGTGCCAGCAGTTATAAGGTCCTCCTCATAGATACGCAGTATTTT
CASSYKVLLIDTQYF
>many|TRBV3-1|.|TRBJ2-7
TGTGCCAGCAGCCAAGGGATTTTCTACGAGCAGTACTTC
CASSQGIFYEQYF
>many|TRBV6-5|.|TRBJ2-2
TGTGCCAGCAGTTCCCCGGTTAGAGCGGGCCACACCGGGGAGCTGTTTTTT
CASSSPVRAGHTGELFF
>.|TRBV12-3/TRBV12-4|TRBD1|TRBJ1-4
TGTGCCAGCAGCCTTGACAGGGTTAATGAAAAACTGTTTTTT
CASSLDRVNEKLFF
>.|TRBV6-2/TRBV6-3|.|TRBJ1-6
TGTGCCAGCAGTTACTTGAGGCTCCAGGAGGCTACCAATTCACCCCTCCACTTT
CASSYLRLQEATNSPLHF
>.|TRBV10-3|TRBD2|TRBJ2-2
TGTGCCATCCTTGAAGGGGAGGGGAACACCGGGGAGCTGTTTTTT
CAILEGEGNTGELFF
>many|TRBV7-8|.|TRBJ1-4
TGTGCCAGCAGTCCGGACCTTTCAACTAATGAAAAACTGTTTTTT
CASSPDLSTNEKLFF
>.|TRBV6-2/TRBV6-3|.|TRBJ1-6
TGTGCCAGCAGTAGGACAATTTCTTTAAGTTCACCCCTCCACTTT
CASSRTISLSSPLHF
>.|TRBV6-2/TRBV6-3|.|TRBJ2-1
TGTGCCAGCACTGGTGGCGGGCGCTCCTACAATGAGCAGTTCTTC
CASTGGGRSYNEQFF
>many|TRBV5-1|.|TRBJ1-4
TGCGCCAGCAGCTTTGGGACGGATGAAAAACTGTTTTTT
CASSFGTDEKLFF
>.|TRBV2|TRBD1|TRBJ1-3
TGTGCCAGCAGGGGACAGGCGGGGAACACCATATATTTT
CASRGQAGNTIYF
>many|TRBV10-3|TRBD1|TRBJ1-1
TGTGCCATCGGGGGACAGGGGAACACTGAAGCTTTCTTT
CAIGGQGNTEAFF
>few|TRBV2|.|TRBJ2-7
TGTGCCAGCATTCGACACGGCTACGAGCAGTACTTC
CASIRHGYEQYF
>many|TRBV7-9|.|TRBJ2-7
TGTGCCAGCAGCAGCCTCTACGAGCAGTACTTC
CASSSLYEQYF
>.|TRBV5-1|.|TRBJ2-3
TGCGCCAGCGGCCTCTACGTAAAAGGTGGGACAGATACGCAGTATTTT
CASGLYVKGGTDTQYF
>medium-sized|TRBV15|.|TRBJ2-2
TGTGCCACCGGGCATCCCTACACCGGGGAGCTGTTTTTT
CATGHPYTGELFF
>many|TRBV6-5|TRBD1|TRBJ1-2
TGTGCCAGCAGTTACAGACAGGGGGTCTATGGCTACACCTTC
CASSYRQGVYGYTF
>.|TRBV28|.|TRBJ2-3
TGTGCCAGCAGTGACGGAGGAACAGATACGCAGTATTTT
CASSDGGTDTQYF
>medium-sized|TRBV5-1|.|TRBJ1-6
TGCGCCAGCAGCTTAGGAGGGGCGGGCGATAATTCACCCCTCCACTTT
CASSLGGAGDNSPLHF
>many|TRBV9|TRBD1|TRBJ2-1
TGTGCCAGCAGGGGACAGAGCTCCTACAATGAGCAGTTCTTC
CASRGQSSYNEQFF
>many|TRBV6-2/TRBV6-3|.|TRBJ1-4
TGTGCCAGCAGTTACTCGCGGGGGCTCGGTGAAAAACTGTTTTTT
CASSYSRGLGEKLFF
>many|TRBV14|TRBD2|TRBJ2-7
TGTGCCAGCAGCCCCCGGACTAGCGGGACCTACGAGCAGTACTTC
CASSPRTSGTYEQYF